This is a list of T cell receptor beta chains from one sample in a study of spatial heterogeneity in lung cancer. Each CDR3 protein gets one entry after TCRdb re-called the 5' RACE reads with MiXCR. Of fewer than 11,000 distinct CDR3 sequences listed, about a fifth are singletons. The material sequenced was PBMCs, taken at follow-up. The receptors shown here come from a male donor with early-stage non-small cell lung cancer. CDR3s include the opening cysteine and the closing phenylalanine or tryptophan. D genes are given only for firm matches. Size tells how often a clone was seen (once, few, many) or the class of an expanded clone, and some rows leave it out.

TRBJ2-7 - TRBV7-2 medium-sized TGTGCCAGCAGCTCGCGGACCGGGACACCCTCTTACGAGCAGTACTTC CASSSRTGTPSYEQYF
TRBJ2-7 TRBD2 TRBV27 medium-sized TGTGCCAGCGGAGTAGCGGGAGCCCCGTACGAGCAGTACTTC CASGVAGAPYEQYF
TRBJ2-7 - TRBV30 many TGTGCCTGGAGTACATTGGGGGCGGAGCAGTACTTC CAWSTLGAEQYF
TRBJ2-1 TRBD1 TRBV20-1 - TGCAGTGCTAGGGAAGAGGGGGCTTTTAGGTCCTACAATGAGCAGTTCTTC CSAREEGAFRSYNEQFF
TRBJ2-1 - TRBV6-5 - TGTGCCAGCAGTTACTGGTCTTCTAATGAGCAGTTCTTC CASSYWSSNEQFF
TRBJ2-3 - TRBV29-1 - TGCAGTAAAGTAGCCGGAGGCACAGATACGCAGTATTTT CSKVAGGTDTQYF
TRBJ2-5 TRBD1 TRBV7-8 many TGTGCCAGCAGCACCGGGACAGGGGTTTGGTTAGAGACCCAGTACTTC CASSTGTGVWLETQYF
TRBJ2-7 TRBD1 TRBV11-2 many TGTGCCAGCAGCTTTCGACAGGGCGACGAGCAGTACTTC CASSFRQGDEQYF
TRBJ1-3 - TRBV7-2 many TGTGCCAGCAGCTTCCAGGGAGGTCCTGGAAACACCATATATTTT CASSFQGGPGNTIYF
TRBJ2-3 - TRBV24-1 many TGTGCCACCTCGCCTACCAGAGACAGGTCCACAGATACGCAGTATTTT CATSPTRDRSTDTQYF
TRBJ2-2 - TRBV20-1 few TGCAGTGCGCGGACTACGAACACCGGGGAGCTGTTTTTT CSARTTNTGELFF
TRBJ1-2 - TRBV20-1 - TGCAGTGCTAGCAGCCGGGACACACCCCGGAAGGGTACCTTC CSASSRDTPRKGTF
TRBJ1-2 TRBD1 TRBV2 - TGTGCCAGCAGTGAAGACCCAGGGGGAAATGGCTACACCTTC CASSEDPGGNGYTF
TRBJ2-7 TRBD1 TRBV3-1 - TGTGCCAGCAGCGGGCAGACAGGGATTATCTACGAGCAGTACTTC CASSGQTGIIYEQYF
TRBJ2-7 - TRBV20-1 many TGCAGTGCTAATGGAGGCAGGGGTTCCTACGAGCAGTACTTC CSANGGRGSYEQYF
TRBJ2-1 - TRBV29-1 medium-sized TGCAGCGTGGGGGACTGGGAGCAGTTCTTC CSVGDWEQFF
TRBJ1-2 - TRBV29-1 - TGCAGCGTTGACCTCGCGGAGGGATATGGCTACACCTTC CSVDLAEGYGYTF
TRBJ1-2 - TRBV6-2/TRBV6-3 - TGTGCCAGCAAGGGTCCCTTTGGCTACACCTTC CASKGPFGYTF
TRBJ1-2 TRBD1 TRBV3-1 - TGTGCCAGCAGCGGACAGGGGGCGCGTTACTCGGGCTACACCTTC CASSGQGARYSGYTF
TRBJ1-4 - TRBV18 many TGTGCCAGCTCACCACTCGGAACAACTAATGAAAAACTGTTTTTT CASSPLGTTNEKLFF
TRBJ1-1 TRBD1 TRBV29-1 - TGCAGCGTTTTGGACAGGGCGAACACTGAAGCTTTCTTT CSVLDRANTEAFF
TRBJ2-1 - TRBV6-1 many TGTGCCAGCACCCTTCCCCCCGAGGCGGGGACCTCCTACAATGAGCAGTTCTTC CASTLPPEAGTSYNEQFF
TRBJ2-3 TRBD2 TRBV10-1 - TGCGCCAGCAGTAACGGCGGGGGAACCACAGATACGCAGTATTTT CASSNGGGTTDTQYF
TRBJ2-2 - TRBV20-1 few TGCAGTGCTAGAGTACAGGGCCTGAACACCGGGGAGCTGTTTTTT CSARVQGLNTGELFF
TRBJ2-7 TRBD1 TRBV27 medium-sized TGTGCCAGCAGTTTATCCGGGACAGGGCATTTGAACGAGCAGTACTTC CASSLSGTGHLNEQYF
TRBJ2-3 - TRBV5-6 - TGTGCCAGCAGCTTGGTGAGACCCCTACGAAATACGCAGTATTTT CASSLVRPLRNTQYF
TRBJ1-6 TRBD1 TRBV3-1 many TGTGCCAGCAGCCAGGGACAGCTGAATTCACCCCTCCACTTT CASSQGQLNSPLHF
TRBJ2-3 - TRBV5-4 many TGTGCCAGCAGCTTATTAGGGGAAAGCACAGATACGCAGTATTTT CASSLLGESTDTQYF
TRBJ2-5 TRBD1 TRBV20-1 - TGCAGTGCTAGAACGCCGGGACAGGCCTCCGGGGAGACCCAGTACTTC CSARTPGQASGETQYF
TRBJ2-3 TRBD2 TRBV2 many TGTGCCAGCAGCGAATCTCTAGCGGGAGTAGGGTATACGCAGTATTTT CASSESLAGVGYTQYF
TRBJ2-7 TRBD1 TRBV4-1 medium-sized TGCGCCAGCAGCCAAGACCGGGACAGGGCGGGATCCGAGCAGTACTTC CASSQDRDRAGSEQYF
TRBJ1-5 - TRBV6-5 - TGTGCCAGCAGTTACCGGGACGGAGCTGATCAGCCCCAGCATTTT CASSYRDGADQPQHF
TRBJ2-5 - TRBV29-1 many TGCAGCGTGACTCGGGGCCAGGAGACCCAGTACTTC CSVTRGQETQYF
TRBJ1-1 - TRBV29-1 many TGCAGCGTTAGGGGTAGTCACACTGAAGCTTTCTTT CSVRGSHTEAFF
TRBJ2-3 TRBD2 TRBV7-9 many TGTGCCAGCAGCCGGACTAGTGGTAGCACAGATACGCAGTATTTT CASSRTSGSTDTQYF
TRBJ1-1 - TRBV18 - TGTGCCAGCTCACCGGGTGGGAGGAGAAACACTGAAGCTTTCTTT CASSPGGRRNTEAFF
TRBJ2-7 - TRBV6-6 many TGTGCCAGCAGTTACTCGATGGGGACCCTCTACGAGCAGTACTTC CASSYSMGTLYEQYF
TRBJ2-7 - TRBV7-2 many TGTGCCAGCAGCTCCCTCGCTCTCGGCGGCTACGAGCAGTACTTC CASSSLALGGYEQYF
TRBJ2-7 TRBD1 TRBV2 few TGTGCCAGCAGTCTGACAGGGCGGTCGGGCGAGCAGTACTTC CASSLTGRSGEQYF
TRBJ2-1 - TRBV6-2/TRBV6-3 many TGTGCCAGCAGTTACTCTAGAAACAATGAGCAGTTCTTC CASSYSRNNEQFF
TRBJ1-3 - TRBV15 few TGTGCCACCAGCAGAGATTCAGATCCTACTGGAAACACCATATATTTT CATSRDSDPTGNTIYF
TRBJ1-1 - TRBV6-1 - TGTGCCAGCTCTGCCAGCCTCAGTATGAACACTGAAGCTTTCTTT CASSASLSMNTEAFF
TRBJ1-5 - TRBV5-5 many TGTGCCAGCAGCTTAGGAGAAAATCAGCCCCAGCATTTT CASSLGENQPQHF
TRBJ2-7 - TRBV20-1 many TGCAGTGCTAGAGTTAGGTACGAGCAGTACTTC CSARVRYEQYF
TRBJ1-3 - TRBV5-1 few TGCGCCAGCAGCTCCACGACAGCTGGAAACACCATATATTTT CASSSTTAGNTIYF
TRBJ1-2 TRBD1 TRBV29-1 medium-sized TGCAGCGTTGATGGGGACAGCTATGGCTACACCTTC CSVDGDSYGYTF
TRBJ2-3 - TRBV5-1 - TGCGCCAGCAAGCCAGGATCGAGCACAGATACGCAGTATTTT CASKPGSSTDTQYF
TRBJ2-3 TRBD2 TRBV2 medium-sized TGTGCCAGCAGGGGAGGGCAGGCAGATACGCAGTATTTT CASRGGQADTQYF
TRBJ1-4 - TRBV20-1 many TGCAGTGCTTACGGGCCGCTTAATGAAAAACTGTTTTTT CSAYGPLNEKLFF
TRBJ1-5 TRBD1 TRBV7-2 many TGTGCCAGCAGCCCCCACGGACAGGGGGGTCAGCCCCAGCATTTT CASSPHGQGGQPQHF
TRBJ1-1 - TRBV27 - TGTGCCAGCAGTTTATTATGGGCTAGGGGGGAGAACACTGAAGCTTTCTTT CASSLLWARGENTEAFF
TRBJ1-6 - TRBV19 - TGTGCCAGTAGTATAGGCAATCTCGATTCACCCCTCCACTTT CASSIGNLDSPLHF
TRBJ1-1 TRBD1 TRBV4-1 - TGCGCCAGCAGCCAAGAACAGGGGAGAGCTTTCTTT CASSQEQGRAFF
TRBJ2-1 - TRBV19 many TGTGCCAGTACAGATGCCCGGGGTCCAGGGGATGATGAGCAGTTCTTC CASTDARGPGDDEQFF
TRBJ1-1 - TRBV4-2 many TGTGCCAGCAGCCAAGCCTCCGGCTCTACTGAAGCTTTCTTT CASSQASGSTEAFF
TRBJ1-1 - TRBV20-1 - TGCAGTGCTCCTTATGGGGGGACTGAAGCTTTCTTT CSAPYGGTEAFF